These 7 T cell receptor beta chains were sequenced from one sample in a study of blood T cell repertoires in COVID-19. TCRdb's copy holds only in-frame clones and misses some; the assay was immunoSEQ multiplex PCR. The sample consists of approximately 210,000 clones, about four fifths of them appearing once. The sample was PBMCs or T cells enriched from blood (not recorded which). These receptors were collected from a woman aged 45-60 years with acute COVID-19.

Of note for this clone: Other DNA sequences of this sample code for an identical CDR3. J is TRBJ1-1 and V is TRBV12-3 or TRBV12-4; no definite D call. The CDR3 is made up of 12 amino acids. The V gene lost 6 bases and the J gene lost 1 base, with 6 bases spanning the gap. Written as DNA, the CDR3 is TGTGCCAGCAGGCCGGGGAACACTGAAGCTTTCTTT. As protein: CASRPGNTEAFF.

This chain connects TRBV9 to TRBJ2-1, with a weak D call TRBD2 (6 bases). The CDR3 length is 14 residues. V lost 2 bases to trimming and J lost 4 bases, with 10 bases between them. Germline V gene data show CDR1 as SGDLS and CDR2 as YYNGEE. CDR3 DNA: TGTGCCAGCAGCGTCCTGGGGGGTTACAATGAGCAGTTCTTC. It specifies CASSVLGGYNEQFF.

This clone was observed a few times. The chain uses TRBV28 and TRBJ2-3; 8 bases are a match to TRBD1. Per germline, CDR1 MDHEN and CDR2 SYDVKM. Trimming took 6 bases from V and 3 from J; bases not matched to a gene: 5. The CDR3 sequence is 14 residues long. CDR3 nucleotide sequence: TGTGCCAGCAGCACGGGACAGGAGACAGATACGCAGTATTTT. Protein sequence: CASSTGQETDTQYF. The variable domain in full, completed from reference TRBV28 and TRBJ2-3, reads DVKVTQSSRYLVKRTGEKVFLECVQDMDHENMFWYRQDPGLGLRLIYFSYDVKMKEKGDIPEGYSVSREKKERFSLILESASTNQTSMYLCASSTGQETDTQYFGPGTRLTVL.

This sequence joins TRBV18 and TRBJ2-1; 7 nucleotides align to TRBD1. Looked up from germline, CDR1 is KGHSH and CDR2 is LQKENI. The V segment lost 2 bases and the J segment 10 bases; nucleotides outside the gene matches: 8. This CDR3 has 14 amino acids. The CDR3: CASSPVDRVGEQFF. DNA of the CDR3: TGTGCCAGCTCACCAGTCGACAGGGTCGGGGAGCAGTTCTTC.

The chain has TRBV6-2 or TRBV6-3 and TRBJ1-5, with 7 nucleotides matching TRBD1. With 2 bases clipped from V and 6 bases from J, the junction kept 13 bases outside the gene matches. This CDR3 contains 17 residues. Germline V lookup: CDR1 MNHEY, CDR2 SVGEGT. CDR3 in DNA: TGTGCCAGCAGTTACGGGAAAACCGACAGGGTCGGTCAGCCCCAGCATTTT. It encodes CASSYGKTDRVGQPQHF.

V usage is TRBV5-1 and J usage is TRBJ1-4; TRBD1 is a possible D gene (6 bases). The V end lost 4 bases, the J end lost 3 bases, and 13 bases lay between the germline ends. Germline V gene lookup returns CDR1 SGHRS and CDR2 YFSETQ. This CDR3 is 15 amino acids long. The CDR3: CASSENQGPNEKLFF. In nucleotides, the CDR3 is TGCGCCAGCAGCGAAAACCAGGGGCCTAATGAAAAACTGTTTTTT.

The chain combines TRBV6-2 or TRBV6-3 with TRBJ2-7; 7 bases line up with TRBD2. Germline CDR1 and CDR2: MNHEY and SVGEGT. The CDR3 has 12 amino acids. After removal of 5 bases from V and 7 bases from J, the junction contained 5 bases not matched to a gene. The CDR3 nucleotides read TGTGCCAGCAGTCGGGACTACCCAGAGCAGTACTTC. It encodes CASSRDYPEQYF.